Sequencing of this T cell receptor (beta chain) was carried out in a study of PD-L1 blockade in urothelial cancer. At the level of the study: Blood samples had a median of 141,255 T cells.

Time point here: peripheral blood 6 weeks after treatment start. Urothelial carcinoma in patients was locally advanced or metastatic. This clone appeared a few times. The antigen remains unidentified. V gave up 7 bases and J gave up 6 bases, with 13 bases separating them. This CDR3 has 13 residues. The germline gives CDR1 SNHLY, CDR2 FYNNEI. Findings of the study overall: Below-median blood TCR clonality before treatment forecast better survival.

PCRs were each spiked with synthetic TCR analog templates. Assay: immunoSEQ multiplex PCR; the TCRdb copy retains only in-frame clones and omits some. The repertoire holds about 40,000 clones, with around 88% as singletons. V and J are TRBV2 and TRBJ1-5; no definite D call. The receptor was derived from a man aged 55 to 70 with urothelial cancer. The sequenced sample was PBMCs, obtained around atezolizumab (anti-PD-L1) treatment. CDR3 loop: CASILNSGQPQHF. CDR3 DNA sequence: TGTGCCAGCATTCTTAATTCCGGTCAGCCCCAGCATTTT.